The next 28 T cell receptor beta chains were all read from a single sample in a study of blood T cell repertoires in COVID-19 (TCRdb year 2020). The library relied on the immunoSEQ multiplex PCR assay. TCRdb mirrors the immuneACCESS table, restricted to in-frame sequences. Some clones are absent from its copies; in checked studies, under half trace to an unresolved V gene, and the reason for the others is unknown. The sample table contains roughly 200,000 clones; only one count was recorded for roughly 86% of them. 3.5% to 4% of the sample belongs to the ten largest clones. Sequencing input: PBMCs or T cells enriched from blood (not recorded which). The receptors come from a woman aged 25-40 years with acute COVID-19.

The chain combines TRBV21-1 with TRBJ1-5; the DNA was not compared with TRBD1, the D call given in the table. TRBV21-1 is reported as a pseudogene. The CDR3 length is 19 residues. The CDR3 bases are TGTGCCAGCAGCAAAGGCCAGGGGGCCGGGAGCTTTAGCAATCAGCCCCAGCATTTT. Translating gives CASSKGQGAGSFSNQPQHF.

The rearrangement links TRBV27 to TRBJ2-7; D uncertain. The V gene's germline CDR1 is MNHEY and CDR2 SMNVEV (reference sequence). V gave up 10 bases and J gave up 5 bases, with 18 bases separating them. This CDR3 spans 13 amino acids. The CDR3 DNA reads as TGTGCCATCCGAATGGCAGGAACTCACGAGCAGTACTTC. It specifies CAIRMAGTHEQYF.

The CDR3 DNA is TGTGCCAGCAGCTCGACTCCCGGGACAGGGGCGGGAGAAAAACTGTTTTTT. It is translated as CASSSTPGTGAGEKLFF. The V gene is TRBV7-9, the J gene TRBJ1-4, with 10 nucleotides matching TRBD1. CDR3 size: 17 residues. Germline CDR1 and CDR2: SEHNR and FQNEAQ (reference sequence). V was pared by 4 bases and J by 8 bases, with 13 bases of the junction left unmatched.

In its sample, this clone was seen a few times. The gene calls are TRBV4-1 and TRBJ1-2; 8 nucleotides align to TRBD1. Germline-derived CDR1 and CDR2 are MGHRA and YSYEKL. The CDR3 consists of 15 residues. The junction had 10 bases not matched to a gene; V was cut back by 6 bases and J by 4 bases. The CDR3 DNA reads TGCGCCAGCAGGCCACGGACAGGGAATTTCTATGGCTACACCTTC. This translates into CASRPRTGNFYGYTF.

The chain employs TRBV6-2 or TRBV6-3 and TRBJ2-5, with 7 bases identical to TRBD1. Per germline, CDR1 MNHEY and CDR2 SVGEGT. J was trimmed by 2 bases and V by 0 bases; bases with no gene match: 3. There are 15 residues in the CDR3. The CDR3 DNA follows: TGTGCCAGCAGTTACTCCGGGACAGCGCAAGAGACCCAGTACTTC. It specifies CASSYSGTAQETQYF.

The J gene is TRBJ2-1, the V gene TRBV4-1; TRBD2 might be the D (5 bases). The CDR3 totals 12 residues. Germline CDR1 and CDR2: MGHRA and YSYEKL. Trimming removed 3 bases at V and 15 bases at J, with 15 bases between. CDR3 DNA: TGCGCCAGCAGCCACCGGGAAGGTGAACGGTTCTTC. Translating it yields CASSHREGERFF.

The CDR3: CASSLWRAATNEKLFF. CDR3 in DNA: TGCGCCAGCAGCTTGTGGAGGGCTGCAACTAATGAAAAACTGTTTTTT. The V call is TRBV5-1, the J call TRBJ1-4, with D unresolved. Trimming took off 1 base at V and 0 bases at J, with 10 bases between the two ends. Germline values: CDR1 SGHRS, CDR2 YFSETQ. The CDR3 spans 16 residues.

V and J are TRBV5-1 and TRBJ2-5; 9 nucleotides align to TRBD2. J was trimmed by 1 base and V by 3 bases; bases with no gene match: 7. CDR1 SGHRS and CDR2 YFSETQ come from the germline V gene. CDR3 length: 16 residues. CDR3 loop: CASSWTAGGVQETQYF. The DNA of the CDR3 is TGCGCCAGCAGCTGGACAGCGGGGGGCGTCCAAGAGACCCAGTACTTC.

This chain links TRBV9 with TRBJ1-1; 8 bases match TRBD1. J gave up 8 bases and V 6 bases, and 9 bases lay outside the gene matches. CDR1 SGDLS and CDR2 YYNGEE come from the germline V gene. The CDR3 extends over 13 amino acids. The chain's CDR3 is CASIGQGGGEAFF. In DNA, the CDR3 is TGTGCCAGCATAGGACAGGGAGGCGGGGAAGCTTTCTTT.

This chain joins TRBV5-4 and TRBJ1-1; TRBD1 agrees at 9 bases. This CDR3 has 15 amino acids. Trimming cost V 4 bases and J 7 bases; bases outside gene matches: 11. The germline V gene encodes CDR1 SGHNT and CDR2 YYREEE (reference sequence). CDR3: CASSAPQGATNEAFF. In DNA, the CDR3 is TGTGCCAGCAGCGCCCCACAGGGGGCGACCAATGAAGCTTTCTTT. Together with reference TRBV5-4 and TRBJ1-1, the CDR3 gives the full variable domain: ETGVTQSPTHLIKTRGQQVTLRCSSQSGHNTVSWYQQALGQGPQFIFQYYREEENGRGNFPPRFSGLQFPNYSSELNVNALELDDSALYLCASSAPQGATNEAFFGQGTRLTVV.

This chain connects TRBV28 to TRBJ1-6; tentative D call: TRBD1 (5 bases). V lost 11 bases, J lost 7 bases, and 21 bases lay in between. CDR3 length: 15 residues. Germline V gene data show CDR1 as MDHEN and CDR2 as SYDVKM. This CDR3 is CAGGAGRFPNSPLHF. CDR3 nucleotide sequence: TGTGCCGGTGGGGCAGGGCGGTTTCCAAATTCACCCCTCCACTTT.

CDR3 DNA sequence: TGTGCCAGCAGCTTGGGGACAGGGTTCGGCTATGGCTACACCTTC. Translated, it gives CASSLGTGFGYGYTF. J is TRBJ1-2 and V is TRBV5-8, with 8 bases identical to TRBD1. The V gene end was trimmed by 0 bases and the J gene end by 4 bases; junction bases not matched to a gene: 5. This CDR3 region has 15 residues. CDR1 SGHTS and CDR2 YDEGEE come from the germline V gene.

J is TRBJ1-2 and V is TRBV30; a possible D gene is TRBD1 (5 bases). CDR3 size: 12 residues. With 8 bases removed from V and 4 bases from J, the gap between germline ends came to 14 bases. CDR1 and CDR2 (germline): GTSNPN, SVGIG (reference sequence). The CDR3 DNA is TGTGCCGGGAACGACAGACTCTATGGCTACACCTTC. This gives the protein CAGNDRLYGYTF.

The chain is built from TRBV29-1 and TRBJ1-1; no reliable D call. Trimming took 5 bases from V and 2 from J, leaving 15 bases between them. This CDR3 spans 14 amino acids. CDR1 SQVTM and CDR2 ANQGSEA come from the germline V gene. In DNA form, the CDR3 reads TGCAGCGTTAGTCAAAAGTTGCTAAACACTGAAGCTTTCTTT. Translation gives CSVSQKLLNTEAFF.

This chain connects TRBV9 to TRBJ2-3; 13 positions match TRBD2. CDR3 length equals 18 residues. Germline V lookup: CDR1 SGDLS, CDR2 YYNGEE. The V segment lost 4 bases and the J segment 2 bases; nucleotides outside the gene matches: 10. This chain's CDR3 is CASSYTSGGALVTDTQYF. Written as DNA, the CDR3 is TGTGCCAGCAGCTATACTAGCGGGGGGGCCCTTGTCACAGATACGCAGTATTTT.

V and J are TRBV9 and TRBJ2-2; possibly TRBD2 for D (6 bases). The CDR3 is made up of 16 amino acids. Per germline, CDR1 SGDLS and CDR2 YYNGEE. The V end lost 1 base, the J end lost 4 bases, and 14 bases lay between the germline ends. The CDR3 here is CASSVFAGQATGELFF. CDR3 coding DNA: TGTGCCAGCAGCGTATTTGCGGGGCAAGCCACCGGGGAGCTGTTTTTT. The variable domain in full, with the rest retrieved from reference TRBV9 and TRBJ2-2, is DSGVTQTPKHLITATGQRVTLRCSPRSGDLSVYWYQQSLDQGLQFLIQYYNGEERAKGNILERFSAQQFPDLHSELNLSSLELGDSALYFCASSVFAGQATGELFFGEGSRLTVL.

V is TRBV7-9 and J is TRBJ1-2; 8 bases line up with TRBD1. The CDR3 consists of 14 residues. V trimming: 5 bases; J trimming: 4 bases; junction bases outside the gene matches: 6. Germline-derived CDR1 and CDR2 are SEHNR and FQNEAQ (reference sequence). In DNA, the CDR3 is TGTGCCAGCAGCGTCGGGACAGGCTTCTATGGCTACACCTTC. This gives the protein CASSVGTGFYGYTF.

The chain couples TRBV7-3 to TRBJ2-1, with 11 bases that match TRBD1. CDR1 is SGHTA and CDR2 is FQGTGA in the germline V gene. The CDR3 runs 16 residues. V trimming: 4 bases; J trimming: 9 bases; junction bases outside the gene matches: 11. In DNA form, the CDR3 reads TGTGCCAGCAGCTCGGCATCGGGACAGGGGGGCACTGAGCAGTTCTTC. Translating gives CASSSASGQGGTEQFF.

The rearrangement joins TRBV29-1 to TRBJ1-2; 10 nucleotides line up with TRBD1. CDR1 SQVTM and CDR2 ANQGSEA come from the germline V gene. The CDR3 runs 19 residues. V was pared by 3 bases and J by 1 base, with 17 bases of the junction left unmatched. The CDR3 here is CSVDWGQGLPDPFNYGYTF. The CDR3 DNA reads TGCAGCGTTGATTGGGGACAGGGGCTGCCCGACCCTTTTAACTATGGCTACACCTTC.

The rearrangement links TRBV11-2 to TRBJ2-7; 10 bases align to TRBD1. The CDR3 loop spans 14 amino acids. J was trimmed by 7 bases and V by 6 bases; bases with no gene match: 9. Germline assignment: CDR1 SGHAT and CDR2 FQNNGV. CDR3 amino acids: CASSWTGGLREQYF. DNA of the CDR3: TGTGCCAGCAGTTGGACAGGGGGTCTGCGAGAGCAGTACTTC.

The V and J genes are TRBV19 and TRBJ1-1; unclear D gene. The CDR3 is 13 residues long. Germline assignment: CDR1 LNHDA and CDR2 SQIVND (reference sequence). The V end lost 9 bases, the J end lost 5 bases, and 16 bases lay between the germline ends. The CDR3 DNA is TGTGCCAGCACTCCGCAGGCGTATACTGAAGCTTTCTTT. It translates to CASTPQAYTEAFF.

The V call is TRBV2, the J call TRBJ2-2, with 8 bases fitting TRBD2. The V gene end was trimmed by 5 bases and the J gene end by 7 bases; junction bases not matched to a gene: 3. Germline-derived CDR1 and CDR2 are SNHLY and FYNNEI. This CDR3 spans 13 amino acids. The CDR3 DNA sequence: TGTGCCAGCAGTCGAGCGGGGGACGGGGAGCTGTTTTTT. Translated, it gives CASSRAGDGELFF.

This rearrangement joins TRBV20-1 to TRBJ2-1; D gene uncertain. V was cut by 2 bases and J by 5 bases, with 4 bases left in between. Per germline, CDR1 DFQATT and CDR2 SNEGSKA (reference sequence). The CDR3 totals 11 residues. DNA for the CDR3: TGCAGTGCTAGACTCGACAATGAGCAGTTCTTC. Its protein product is CSARLDNEQFF.

The rearrangement joins TRBV4-3 to TRBJ1-2; 8 bases are shared with TRBD1. J was trimmed by 2 bases and V by 3 bases; bases with no gene match: 5. The CDR3 length is 15 residues. In germline, CDR1 is LGHNA, CDR2 YSLEER. In nucleotides, the CDR3 is TGCGCCAGCAGCCACCGGACAGGGACGAACTATGGCTACACCTTC. This codes for CASSHRTGTNYGYTF.

This chain links TRBV5-1 with TRBJ2-1, with D perhaps TRBD2 (6 bases). V was cut by 2 bases and J by 9 bases, with 18 bases left in between. The germline CDR1 and CDR2 sequences are SGHRS and YFSETQ. This CDR3 region has 15 residues. CDR3 region: CASSLTGPKAGEQFF. The DNA for the CDR3 is TGCGCCAGCAGCTTAACCGGGCCTAAAGCGGGTGAGCAGTTCTTC. The complete variable domain, with remaining parts taken from reference TRBV5-1 and TRBJ2-1, reads KAGVTQTPRYLIKTRGQQVTLSCSPISGHRSVSWYQQTPGQGLQFLFEYFSETQRNKGNFPGRFSGRQFSNSRSEMNVSTLELGDSALYLCASSLTGPKAGEQFFGPGTRLTVL.

This clone was counted between two and nine times. This chain uses TRBV9 with TRBJ2-2; D remains ambiguous. The V and J ends lost 3 bases and 0 bases respectively, with 9 bases between them. CDR3 length: 15 residues. The germline gives CDR1 SGDLS, CDR2 YYNGEE. CDR3 loop: CASSASWPNTGELFF. The CDR3 nucleotides read TGTGCCAGCAGCGCCTCGTGGCCGAACACCGGGGAGCTGTTTTTT.

This chain links TRBV18 with TRBJ1-5; D gene uncertain. Between the trimmed V and J ends, which lost 9 bases and 5 bases, there was a span of 14 bases. Looked up from germline, CDR1 is KGHSH and CDR2 is LQKENI. The CDR3 loop spans 13 amino acids. CDR3 amino acids: CASSVVGDQPQHF. DNA of the CDR3: TGTGCCAGTTCCGTCGTCGGGGATCAGCCCCAGCATTTT.

V and J are TRBV9 and TRBJ2-4; D gene ambiguous. This CDR3 spans 15 amino acids. CDR1 SGDLS and CDR2 YYNGEE come from the germline V gene. Trimming removed 0 bases from V and 0 bases from J, with 7 bases in between. CDR3 coding DNA: TGTGCCAGCAGCGTAGGAGGAGTAGCCAAAAACATTCAGTACTTC. Encoded protein: CASSVGGVAKNIQYF.